The table lists the clone carrying this T cell receptor (beta chain) with many counts. TCRdb re-called the 5' RACE reads through MiXCR, storing one row per CDR3 protein. The profile covers roughly 45,000 distinct CDR3 sequences, with about 6.8% appearing a single time and approximately 15% taken by the ten largest. The CDR3 totals 16 residues. CDR1 is SGHVS, CDR2 FNYEAQ, per germline. The V gene lost 0 bases and the J gene lost 0 bases, with 10 bases spanning the gap. The sample comes from a study of T cells after yellow fever vaccination. In the study overall: Preparation of the low-cell-number fractions used SMART-Seq v4 Ultra Low Input. Study conclusions and caveats: After the booster, roughly 96% of CD4 and 75% to 90% of CD8 primary-response clones were re-detected.

The chain is built from TRBV7-6 and TRBJ2-3, with TRBD2 as a possible D gene (6 bases). The source is a man younger than 45 who received the YFV17D yellow fever vaccine. The specimen was CD8+ T cells not binding an NS4B(214-222) dextramer, sorted from PBMCs, collected 45 days after the yellow fever booster vaccination. CDR3: CASSLAGGSSTDTQYF. The CDR3 DNA reads TGTGCCAGCAGCTTAGCGGGGGGATCTAGCACAGATACGCAGTATTTT. Full variable domain (missing parts from reference TRBV7-6 and TRBJ2-3): GAGVSQSPRYKVTKRGQDVALRCDPISGHVSLYWYRQALGQGPEFLTYFNYEAQQDKSGLPNDRFSAERPEGSISTLTIQRTEQRDSAMYRCASSLAGGSSTDTQYFGPGTRLTVL.